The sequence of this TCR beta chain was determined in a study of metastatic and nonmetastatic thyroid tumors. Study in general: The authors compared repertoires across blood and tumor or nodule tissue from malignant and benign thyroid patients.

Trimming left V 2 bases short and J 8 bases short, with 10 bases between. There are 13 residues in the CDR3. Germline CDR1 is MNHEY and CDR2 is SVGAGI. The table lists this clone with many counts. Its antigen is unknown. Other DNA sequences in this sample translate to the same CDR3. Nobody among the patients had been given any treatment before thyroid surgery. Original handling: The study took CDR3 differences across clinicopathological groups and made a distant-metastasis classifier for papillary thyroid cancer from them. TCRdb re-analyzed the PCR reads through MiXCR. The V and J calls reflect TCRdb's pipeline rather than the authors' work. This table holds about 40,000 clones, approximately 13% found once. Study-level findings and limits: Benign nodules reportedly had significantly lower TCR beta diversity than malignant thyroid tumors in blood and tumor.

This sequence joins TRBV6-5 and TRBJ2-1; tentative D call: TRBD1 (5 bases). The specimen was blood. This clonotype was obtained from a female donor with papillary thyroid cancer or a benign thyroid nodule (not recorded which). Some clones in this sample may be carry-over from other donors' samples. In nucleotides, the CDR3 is TGTGCCAGCAGTTACGCTAGGGGCGATGAGCAGTTCTTC. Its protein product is CASSYARGDEQFF.